This T cell receptor beta chain was identified in a study of blood T cell repertoires in COVID-19. Study at large: Acute and convalescent COVID-19 specimens originated in the United States, Italy and Spain. PBMCs, B-cell-depleted T cells, or T cells provided the cDNA or gDNA that made up the material.

Germline V gives CDR1 SQVTM, CDR2 ANQGSEA. The V gene end was trimmed by 0 bases and the J gene end by 7 bases; junction bases not matched to a gene: 2. The CDR3 contains 13 residues. In the original processing: Using reference gene primer amplification, nucleated cell counts were estimated. Assay: immunoSEQ multiplex PCR; the TCRdb copy retains only in-frame clones and omits some. That table supplies the V and J calls and clone size; D and trimming were determined from the DNA. The repertoire holds 86,000 or so clones, with 91% as singletons. This receptor was obtained from a woman between 45 and 65 years old in a cohort sampled during active COVID-19. Input material: peripheral blood. V and J are TRBV29-1 and TRBJ1-2; 10 bases map to TRBD1. This CDR3 reads CSVEDGQGGGYTF. The CDR3 coding sequence is TGCAGCGTTGAAGATGGACAGGGGGGTGGCTACACCTTC. Using reference TRBV29-1 and TRBJ1-2 for the parts outside the CDR3, the full variable domain is SAVISQKPSRDICQRGTSLTIQCQVDSQVTMMFWYRQQPGQSLTLIATANQGSEATYESGFVIDKFPISRPNLTFSTLTVSNMSPEDSSIYLCSVEDGQGGGYTFGSGTRLTVV.